Each of the 8 T cell receptor beta chains below was sequenced from the same sample in a study of HIV-infected patients and healthy controls. cDNA was made from 400 to 500 ng RNA using alpha and beta constant primers. Using multiplexing indices, alpha and beta chain libraries were generated apart by chain-specific third strand synthesis. TCRdb called the 5' RACE reads again in MiXCR, with one record for every CDR3 protein. The sample has some 9,300 distinct CDR3 sequences, around 5.4% seen once; the top ten hold approximately 30%. Roughly three months, about 14 weeks, into antiretroviral therapy, follow-up blood was collected. No cell fractionation was done, so the repertoire covers all unsorted peripheral blood T cells. Sequenced material: blood, taken during antiretroviral therapy. The origin of the receptors is an adult with HIV infection. The donor label of this sample is uncertain.

This clonotype has ten or more counts. The chain joins TRBV12-3 or TRBV12-4 to TRBJ2-3; 8 bases map to TRBD2. The CDR3 runs to 15 residues. V was clipped by 0 bases and J by 5 bases; unmatched bases: 4. Here the CDR3 DNA reads TGTGCCAGCAGTTTAGCCGGGGGGGCTGGAGATACGCAGTATTTT. Encoded protein: CASSLAGGAGDTQYF.

This clonotype was observed at least ten times. DNA for the CDR3: TGTGCCAGCAGCTCCACCTTCTACGAGCAGTACTTC. Translated, it gives CASSSTFYEQYF. This rearrangement joins TRBV6-2 or TRBV6-3 to TRBJ2-7; D ambiguous. Germline CDR1 and CDR2: MNHEY and SVGEGT. The CDR3 spans 12 residues. V was shortened by 6 bases and J by 3 bases, with 9 bases between the two germline ends.

This clonotype was counted many times. The chain uses TRBV29-1 and TRBJ2-1; 9 nucleotides match TRBD1. Germline V gives CDR1 SQVTM, CDR2 ANQGSEA. Losses at the gene ends were 7 bases for V and 9 bases for J; bases not matched to a gene: 19. CDR3 length: 16 residues. This CDR3 is CSAEGPGTGRMSEQFF. In DNA, the CDR3 is TGCAGCGCCGAAGGGCCGGGGACAGGGAGGATGTCTGAGCAGTTCTTC.

This clonotype ranks as medium-sized. The V gene is TRBV6-1, the J gene TRBJ2-6, with D possibly being TRBD1 (5 bases). The V end was cut by 8 bases, the J end by 1 base, with 9 bases between. This CDR3 spans 14 amino acids. Germline V CDR1 and CDR2: MNHNS, SASEGT. CDR3 nucleotides: TGTGCCAGCTGTCAGGGATCTGGGGCCAACGTCCTGACTTTC. As protein: CASCQGSGANVLTF.

This clonotype was seen at least ten times. The J gene is TRBJ1-5, the V gene TRBV5-4, with D maybe TRBD1 (5 bases). Trimming took off 0 bases at V and 6 bases at J, with 13 bases between the two ends. The CDR3 loop spans 15 amino acids. Germline CDR1 SGHNT, CDR2 YYREEE (reference sequence). Here the CDR3 DNA reads TGTGCCAGCAGCTTGGATTTGGGGGAGGGTCAGCCCCAGCATTTT. It codes for CASSLDLGEGQPQHF.

This clonotype was detected ten times or more. The gene calls are TRBV2 and TRBJ1-1; D unresolved. The V end lost 7 bases, the J end lost 1 base, and 10 bases lay between the germline ends. Looked up from germline, CDR1 is SNHLY and CDR2 is FYNNEI. This CDR3 region has 13 residues. CDR3 sequence reads: CASKGNPNTEAFF. CDR3 in DNA: TGTGCCAGCAAAGGGAACCCGAACACTGAAGCTTTCTTT. The full variable domain, in which reference TRBV2 and TRBJ1-1 provide the parts outside the CDR3, is EPEVTQTPSHQVTQMGQEVILRCVPISNHLYFYWYRQILGQKVEFLVSFYNNEISEKSEIFDDQFSVERPDGSNFTLKIRSTKLEDSAMYFCASKGNPNTEAFFGQGTRLTVV.

This clonotype occurred many times. The chain combines TRBV5-6 with TRBJ1-5; D not resolved. V was clipped by 2 bases and J by 0 bases, with 6 bases between them. The CDR3 spans 14 residues. The germline V gene encodes CDR1 SGHDT and CDR2 YYEEEE. The CDR3 DNA follows: TGTGCCAGCAGCTTCTCAGGTAGCAATCAGCCCCAGCATTTT. Its protein product is CASSFSGSNQPQHF.

In its sample, this clonotype was seen many times. The rearrangement links TRBV9 to TRBJ1-1; D is perhaps TRBD1 (5 bases). The ends were cut back, 3 bases at V and 3 bases at J, with 9 bases in the middle. Per the germline V gene, CDR1 is SGDLS and CDR2 is YYNGEE. This CDR3 is 13 amino acids long. The CDR3: CASSAGVDTEAFF. As DNA, the CDR3 is TGTGCCAGCAGCGCGGGGGTAGACACTGAAGCTTTCTTT.